This TCR beta chain was observed in a study of OX40 agonist ivuxolimab in advanced cancers. Overall study results and limits: CD8+ T cells were the subset that, on average, had more expanded clones than CD4+. The antigens recognized by the expanded peripheral T cells, that is their antigen specificity, were not determined.

There are 14 residues in the CDR3. CDR1 KGHSH and CDR2 LQKENI come from the germline V gene. Trimming at V came to 0 bases and at J to 3 bases, leaving 0 bases not matched to a gene. As for this clone: Its target is not known.

TCRdb's copy holds only in-frame clones and misses some; the assay was immunoSEQ multiplex PCR. Of tens of thousands of clones listed, roughly 89% were seen once; the top ten hold 1.5% to 2%. The V call is TRBV18, the J call TRBJ2-7; 9 bases are shared with TRBD1. The specimen was CD4+ or CD8+ T cells sorted from blood, collected in a trial of the OX40 agonist ivuxolimab. The TCR comes from an adult with an advanced solid tumor such as melanoma, head and neck, liver or kidney cancer. The CDR3 sequence is CASSPPGQGYEQYF. CDR3 nucleotide sequence: TGTGCCAGCTCACCACCGGGACAGGGCTACGAGCAGTACTTC.